Included here is one TCR beta chain sequence, with context. No antigen is known for it. The data belong to a study of cytomegalovirus exposure and HLA in healthy donors. Overall study context: Most donors, about 77% of over 300 genotyped, fell in the Caucasian-associated ancestry cluster.

Though probably carrying unrecorded immune exposures, donors were nominally healthy at sampling. Primers included in the PCR were 60 Vbeta and 13 Jbeta primers. Clones were read by immunoSEQ multiplex PCR, and TCRdb kept only the in-frame ones, dropping some. The sample records some 160,000 clones, approximately 81% being singletons. This CDR3 is 15 amino acids long. The germline CDR1 and CDR2 sequences are LGHNA and YSLEER. Trimming stripped 5 bases from V and 4 bases from J, with 14 bases between. Study results and limitations: Specific recognition of CMV antigens was confirmed in vitro for three chains (all CMV-associated).

The rearrangement joins TRBV4-3 to TRBJ2-2; tentative D call: TRBD2 (5 bases). The sequenced sample consisted of PBMCs. The clonotype comes from a man younger than 45 in good health and CMV-seropositive. Here the CDR3 reads CASSGSGLVTGELFF. The CDR3 DNA is TGCGCCAGCAGCGGCTCAGGACTTGTCACCGGGGAGCTGTTTTTT.